This T cell receptor beta chain was documented in a study of blood T cell repertoires in COVID-19 (dated by TCRdb to the early 2020s). In the study overall: Samples from collaborators originated in the United States, Italy and Spain and spanned both the acute and convalescent phases of COVID-19. The prospective study material was composed of cDNA or gDNA derived from T cells, B-cell-depleted T cells, or PBMCs. Deeply sampled blood TCRbeta repertoires from subjects exposed to, actively infected with, or recovered from COVID-19 were included in the dataset. A freely available public database, intended as a resource for researchers studying the immune response to SARS-CoV-2, is where the repertoires were released. The samples were drawn from two sources: the first 160 participants of the ongoing ImmuneRACE study, and over 1,000 subjects contributed by 6 global collaborators. A de-identified subject ID, COVID-19 status, age in years and sex were almost always included in the sample metadata. Where available, HLA class I and class II types were obtained from metadata supplied by the sample provider rather than from assay-based typing.

TCRbeta CDR3 regions were amplified from genomic DNA using the immunoSEQ Assay, a bias-controlled multiplex PCR. The original methods were these. The number of nucleated cells in each sample was estimated from the amplification of reference gene primers within the assay. To quantify the absolute abundance of each unique TCRbeta CDR3 rearrangement, sequence reads were collapsed and filtered. For each sample, productive Simpson clonality was calculated as the square root of Simpson's diversity index over productive rearrangements. This immuneACCESS table, as held by TCRdb, lists in-frame sequences with V and J called but not all clones. Of the missing ones, under half trace to an unresolved V gene in checked studies; the others have no known cause. The DNA was the basis for D and trimming; V, J and clone size are from that table. This sample has 140,000 to 150,000 clones in its table, and around 84% of those were observed once. Clones ranked in the top ten supply around 5.4% of the sample.

Enrolling through a virtual design, the prospective study's participants ranged in age from roughly 18 to 90 years and lived across some 22 United States geographic areas. In the prospective study, participants were assigned to cohorts based on the clinical history participants reported in a screening survey and a study questionnaire. Exposed participants had been in contact with someone with a PCR-confirmed or clinician-diagnosed COVID-19 case within 2 weeks of study entry. Each participant in the prospective study had whole blood, serum and a nasopharyngeal or oropharyngeal swab collected by mobile phlebotomists. Additional blood draws and questionnaires over an approximately 2-month period could optionally be provided by prospective study participants. Blood samples from the prospective study were shipped frozen or at room temperature prior to DNA extraction. This clone has ten or more counts. Its target antigen remains unknown. No much larger clone is present one base from it, and per-base qualities are unavailable.

Results the study describes overall, beyond this receptor: Clinical and demographic metadata were provided uncurated, with the amount varying by source and participant.

The sequencing input was PBMCs or T cells enriched from blood (not recorded which). The receptor was derived from a woman aged 45 to 65 who had been exposed to COVID-19.

The CDR3 reads as follows: CASSSPGLAGSWDTQYF. Here is the DNA: TGTGCCAGCAGTTCTCCGGGACTAGCGGGTTCTTGGGATACGCAGTATTTT. The sequence links TRBV6-2 or TRBV6-3 to TRBJ2-3; 12 bases in the junction line up with TRBD2. The CDR3 starts with the cysteine, ends with the phenylalanine, and has 17 residues. Just CDR3 DNA is preserved here, 51 bases in frame from base 1. In the germline V gene, CDR1 corresponds to MNHEY and CDR2 to SVGEGT. Trimming accounts for 4 bases at V and 6 bases at J, while the number of junction bases matched to no gene is 11.